Detailed here is one T cell receptor (beta chain). Germline V gives CDR1 SNHLY, CDR2 FYNNEI. The V and J ends lost 8 bases and 1 base respectively, with 11 bases between them. CDR3 length: 13 residues. This specimen belongs to a study of blood T cell repertoires in COVID-19. In the study overall: Italy, Spain and the United States were the sources of the convalescent and acute COVID-19 samples. PBMCs, B-cell-depleted T cells, or T cells provided the cDNA or gDNA that made up the material.

In the study's own analysis: Amplification of reference gene primers was used by the study to estimate nucleated cell counts. This table comes from immunoSEQ multiplex PCR, and its TCRdb copy is limited to in-frame clones, with some not included. V, J and clone size are taken as reported in that table, and D and trimming were inferred from the DNA itself. Here the sample spans some 48,000 clones, 65% to 90% being singletons. The origin of this receptor is a woman of 80 years or more with acute or convalescent COVID-19. Sequenced material: peripheral blood. This chain joins TRBV2 and TRBJ1-1, with D possibly matching TRBD1 (5 bases). This CDR3 is CASRQWENTEAFF. The CDR3 region has the DNA TGTGCCAGCCGACAGTGGGAGAACACTGAAGCTTTCTTT.